This is a list of T cell receptor beta chains from one sample in a study of blood T cell repertoires in COVID-19. TCRdb keeps only in-frame clones here, not all; method: immunoSEQ multiplex PCR. The sample has 140,000 or so clones, 88% seen once. Source material: peripheral blood. These receptors all stem from a woman aged 45-59 years with acute or convalescent COVID-19. CDR3s include the opening cysteine and the closing phenylalanine or tryptophan. The D gene is left open where the match is weak. Rows may omit the clone size; those that give it use once, few, many or a size class.

V: TRBV4-1
D: TRBD2
length: 17
size: -
J: TRBJ2-7
CDR3: CASSQDRSSGSPNEQYF
DNA: TGCGCCAGCAGCCAAGATAGGTCTAGCGGGAGTCCCAACGAGCAGTACTTC

V: TRBV18
D: -
length: 14
size: -
J: TRBJ1-5
CDR3: CASSPQGPNQPQHF
DNA: TGTGCCAGCTCACCACAGGGGCCAAATCAGCCCCAGCATTTT

V: TRBV5-1
D: TRBD1
length: 16
size: -
J: TRBJ1-4
CDR3: CASSTNTGGSNEKLFF
DNA: TGCGCCAGCAGCACCAACACAGGGGGATCTAATGAAAAACTGTTTTTT

V: TRBV10-3
D: TRBD2
length: 15
size: -
J: TRBJ2-3
CDR3: CAISAGLAGGEAQYF
DNA: TGTGCCATCAGTGCAGGCCTAGCGGGGGGGGAGGCGCAGTATTTT

V: TRBV5-5
D: TRBD2
length: 15
size: -
J: TRBJ2-1
CDR3: CASSLGSAGGSEQFF
DNA: TGTGCCAGCAGCTTGGGATCAGCGGGAGGTTCTGAGCAGTTCTTC

V: TRBV9
D: -
length: 15
size: -
J: TRBJ2-1
CDR3: CASTPSPRADNEQFF
DNA: TGTGCCAGCACCCCATCCCCGCGAGCCGACAATGAGCAGTTCTTC

V: TRBV19
D: -
length: 15
size: -
J: TRBJ1-1
CDR3: CASSIGPVEGTEAFF
DNA: TGTGCCAGTAGTATAGGACCAGTCGAGGGCACTGAAGCTTTCTTT

V: TRBV18
D: -
length: 16
size: -
J: TRBJ2-2
CDR3: CASSLALTRITGELFF
DNA: TGTGCCAGCTCGCTAGCCTTGACTAGAATCACCGGGGAGCTGTTTTTT

V: TRBV21-1
D: -
length: 15
size: -
J: TRBJ2-1
CDR3: CASSHRLFSYNEQFF
DNA: TGTGCCAGCAGCCACCGACTCTTCTCCTACAATGAGCAGTTCTTC

V: TRBV6-1
D: TRBD1
length: 15
size: -
J: TRBJ1-5
CDR3: CASSDSQGVGQPQHF
DNA: TGTGCCAGCAGTGACAGCCAGGGGGTAGGCCAGCCCCAGCATTTT

V: TRBV19
D: -
length: 13
size: -
J: TRBJ1-3
CDR3: CASSTNGWNTIYF
DNA: TGTGCCAGTAGTACCAACGGGTGGAACACCATATATTTT

V: TRBV7-8
D: -
length: 14
size: -
J: TRBJ2-7
CDR3: CASHLSSSSYEQYF
DNA: TGTGCCAGCCACTTATCTAGCTCGAGTTACGAGCAGTACTTC

V: TRBV2
D: -
length: 13
size: -
J: TRBJ2-1
CDR3: CASSKQGVNEQFF
DNA: TGTGCCAGCTCAAAACAGGGAGTCAATGAGCAGTTCTTC

V: TRBV6-6
D: TRBD1
length: 14
size: -
J: TRBJ2-5
CDR3: CASSYSTGQETQYF
DNA: TGTGCCAGCAGTTATTCGACAGGGCAAGAGACCCAGTACTTC

V: TRBV5-1
D: -
length: 17
size: -
J: TRBJ2-1
CDR3: CASSFYGAGLRADEQFF
DNA: TGCGCCAGCAGCTTCTATGGGGCGGGACTCAGGGCGGATGAGCAGTTCTTC

V: TRBV7-3
D: TRBD2
length: 15
size: -
J: TRBJ2-1
CDR3: CASSLKRGENNEQFF
DNA: TGTGCCAGCAGCCTAAAGCGGGGGGAAAACAATGAGCAGTTCTTC

V: TRBV3-1/TRBV3-2
D: -
length: 12
size: -
J: TRBJ2-5
CDR3: CASRGLRETQYF
DNA: TGTGCCAGCAGGGGACTGAGGGAGACCCAGTACTTC

V: TRBV11-2
D: -
length: 15
size: -
J: TRBJ1-1
CDR3: CASSLAGNLNTEAFF
DNA: TGTGCCAGCAGCTTAGCAGGCAACCTGAACACTGAAGCTTTCTTT

V: TRBV5-1
D: TRBD1
length: 18
size: -
J: TRBJ1-1
CDR3: CASSQSGGLGHGNTEAFF
DNA: TGCGCCAGCAGTCAATCAGGGGGTTTAGGTCACGGGAACACTGAAGCTTTCTTT

V: TRBV6-5
D: -
length: 12
size: few
J: TRBJ1-1
CDR3: CASRDRYTEAFF
DNA: TGTGCCAGCCGCGACAGATACACTGAAGCTTTCTTT

V: TRBV28
D: -
length: 13
size: -
J: TRBJ1-5
CDR3: CASHRDSNQPQHF
DNA: TGTGCCAGCCACAGGGATAGCAATCAGCCCCAGCATTTT

V: TRBV7-9
D: -
length: 12
size: -
J: TRBJ2-1
CDR3: CASSVRGSEQFF
DNA: TGTGCCAGCAGCGTCAGGGGAAGTGAGCAGTTCTTC

V: TRBV6-5
D: TRBD1
length: 14
size: -
J: TRBJ1-5
CDR3: CASSIGTGEKPQHF
DNA: TGTGCCAGCAGTATTGGGACAGGGGAAAAGCCCCAGCATTTT

V: TRBV9
D: -
length: 15
size: -
J: TRBJ2-3
CDR3: CASSVGGLATDTQYF
DNA: TGTGCCAGCAGCGTAGGGGGACTTGCCACAGATACGCAGTATTTT

V: TRBV19
D: TRBD1
length: 15
size: few
J: TRBJ2-7
CDR3: CASSLAGQGYYEQYF
DNA: TGTGCCAGTAGCCTAGCAGGACAGGGGTACTACGAGCAGTACTTC

V: TRBV27
D: -
length: 15
size: -
J: TRBJ1-6
CDR3: CASSPDRLPNSPLHF
DNA: TGTGCCAGCAGTCCGGACAGATTACCTAATTCACCCCTCCACTTT

V: TRBV2
D: TRBD1
length: 14
size: -
J: TRBJ1-6
CDR3: CASRQDRGGSPLHF
DNA: TGTGCCAGCAGGCAGGACAGGGGCGGGTCACCCCTCCACTTT

V: TRBV28
D: TRBD1
length: 16
size: -
J: TRBJ2-2
CDR3: CASSSTGTALTGELFF
DNA: TGTGCCAGCAGTTCAACCGGGACAGCGCTCACCGGGGAGCTGTTTTTT

V: TRBV18
D: TRBD2
length: 18
size: -
J: TRBJ2-3
CDR3: CASSPGLAGGPGTDTQYF
DNA: TGTGCCAGCTCACCTGGACTAGCGGGAGGGCCCGGCACAGATACGCAGTATTTT

V: TRBV19
D: TRBD2
length: 14
size: -
J: TRBJ2-7
CDR3: CASRTSSGTYEQYF
DNA: TGTGCCAGTAGAACTTCTAGCGGCACCTACGAGCAGTACTTC

V: TRBV29-1
D: TRBD1
length: 12
size: -
J: TRBJ1-2
CDR3: CSGGQGSYGYTF
DNA: TGCAGCGGGGGACAGGGGTCCTATGGCTACACCTTC

V: TRBV28
D: -
length: 17
size: -
J: TRBJ2-6
CDR3: CASSSSGALSGANVLTF
DNA: TGTGCCAGCAGTTCGTCAGGGGCTCTATCTGGGGCCAACGTCCTGACTTTC

V: TRBV24-1
D: TRBD2
length: 13
size: -
J: TRBJ2-5
CDR3: CATSRGGSETQYF
DNA: TGTGCCACCTCCCGGGGGGGTTCGGAGACCCAGTACTTC

V: TRBV6-5
D: TRBD2
length: 16
size: -
J: TRBJ2-7
CDR3: CASSYSLAGDVYEQYF
DNA: TGTGCCAGCAGTTACTCCCTAGCGGGAGATGTCTACGAGCAGTACTTC